This entry lists 19 T cell receptor beta chains sequenced from one sample in a study of post-analysis software for immune sequencing data (dated by TCRdb to between 2014 and 2016). The paper's findings and limits, for the study overall: Patients showed significantly higher frequencies than controls for roughly five TRBV segments, among them TRBV5-6, TRBV5-1 and TRBV20-1.

Library prep was done by PCR. These reads were obtained on an Illumina HiSeq 2500. To reduce PCR and sequencing biases, unique molecular identifiers were built into the TCR beta cDNA libraries. Starting from the raw public reads, TCRdb applied fastp trimming at Q25, assembled clones with MiXCR and retained in-frame beta chains. Rows are unified per CDR3 protein, each entry keeping the most common DNA and genes. The sample data list 700,000 to 800,000 distinct CDR3 sequences, and roughly 30% of these were observed just once. Roughly 0.53% of the sample lies in the top ten. Their specific antigens are unknown. The sequencing input was blood. The receptors were sampled from a girl under 18 with multiple sclerosis.

With respect to this clonotype: With a much larger clone just one base away, this may be a read error. The V gene is TRBV20-1, the J gene TRBJ2-1; TRBD1 agrees at 10 bases. From germline, CDR1 is DFQATT and CDR2 SNEGSKA (reference sequence). The CDR3 runs to 16 residues. The CDR3 nucleotides are TGCAGTGCTGGAGATCCCGGGACAGGGGACCACAATGAGCAGTTCTTC. It translates to CSAGDPGTGDHNEQFF.

The chain combines TRBV20-1 with TRBJ2-3; D gene uncertain. This CDR3 has 14 amino acids. CDR1 and CDR2 from the germline V gene are DFQATT and SNEGSKA (reference sequence). Trimming took off 3 bases at V and 6 bases at J, with 16 bases between the two ends. This CDR3 is CSASLGVQLDTQYF. CDR3 in DNA: TGCAGTGCTAGTCTTGGGGTTCAGTTGGATACGCAGTATTTT.

This clonotype was detected many times. J is TRBJ1-2 and V is TRBV5-1; no clear D. CDR1 is SGHRS, CDR2 YFSETQ, per germline. The V and J ends lost 0 bases and 4 bases respectively, with 10 bases between them. The CDR3 totals 14 residues. The CDR3 DNA reads as TGCGCCAGCAGCTTGGGAGGTGGTAGCTATGGCTACACCTTC. This codes for CASSLGGGSYGYTF.

The table lists this clonotype with a few counts. The rearrangement uses TRBV6-6 and TRBJ1-5; D is unclear. Germline CDR1 is MNHNY and CDR2 is SVGAGI (reference sequence). This CDR3 region has 15 residues. Trimming pared 6 bases from V and 1 base from J, leaving 13 bases between. CDR3 in amino acids: CASSEIGRSNQPQHF. The CDR3 coding sequence is TGTGCCAGCAGCGAGATCGGGAGAAGCAATCAGCCCCAGCATTTT.

This clonotype was observed a single time. Here the CDR3 DNA reads TGCAGTGCTAGAGATCGGAAGACAGGGGGAAGAGAGCAGTACTTC. This codes for CSARDRKTGGREQYF. The V gene is TRBV20-1, the J gene TRBJ2-5; 9 nucleotides match TRBD1. CDR1 DFQATT and CDR2 SNEGSKA come from the germline V gene (reference sequence). This CDR3 is 15 amino acids long. J was trimmed by 11 bases and V by 0 bases; bases with no gene match: 13.

The gene calls are TRBV6-5 and TRBJ1-1, with 7 bases fitting TRBD1. The germline gives CDR1 MNHEY, CDR2 SVGAGI. V lost 2 bases and J lost 3; bases outside the gene matches: 6. The CDR3 runs to 15 residues. The CDR3 DNA reads as TGTGCCAGCAGTTACGCTAACAGGGGTTACACTGAAGCTTTCTTT. This encodes CASSYANRGYTEAFF.

This chain links TRBV5-1 with TRBJ2-7, with 7 nucleotides matching TRBD2. With the DNA end fitting TRBJ2-5 better, the J assignment may be wrong. The length of the CDR3 is 14 residues. Looked up from germline, CDR1 is SGHRS and CDR2 is YFSETQ. Here the CDR3 DNA reads TGCGCCAGCAGTCCCGCCCTGGGGGGGGAGACCCAGTACTTC. It translates to CASSPALGGETQYF.

This clonotype was counted many times. V is TRBV29-1 and J is TRBJ2-7; TRBD2 aligns across 9 bases. The ends lost 4 bases at V and 5 bases at J; junction bases unmatched: 6. Germline CDR1 reads SQVTM; CDR2 reads ANQGSEA. The CDR3 contains 13 residues. In DNA, the CDR3 is TGCAGCGTTGCTAGCGGGATTGACGACGAGCAGTACTTC. Amino acid sequence: CSVASGIDDEQYF.

This chain joins TRBV5-1 and TRBJ2-5; D gene uncertain. Germline assignment: CDR1 SGHRS and CDR2 YFSETQ. The V and J ends lost 2 bases and 11 bases respectively, with 19 bases between them. The CDR3 has 14 residues. CDR3 region: CASSFGLSYNEQYF. CDR3 bases: TGCGCCAGCAGCTTCGGCTTATCGTACAATGAGCAGTACTTC.

This chain uses TRBV4-3 with TRBJ1-4; possibly TRBD1 for D (5 bases). V was cut by 5 bases and J by 4 bases, with 11 bases left in between. Germline V gene sequence: CDR1 LGHNA, CDR2 YSLEER. The CDR3 contains 14 residues. CDR3 loop: CASSNEGFNEKLFF. The CDR3 bases are TGCGCCAGCAGCAACGAGGGGTTTAATGAAAAACTGTTTTTT.

This chain links TRBV18 with TRBJ2-7, with D unresolved. The CDR3 length is 13 residues. Germline V lookup: CDR1 KGHSH, CDR2 LQKENI. The ends were cut back, 0 bases at V and 6 bases at J, with 9 bases in the middle. CDR3 nucleotides: TGTGCCAGCTCACCACCGTCTAGTTCCGAGCAGTACTTC. Translation gives CASSPPSSSEQYF. The whole variable domain, remainder taken from reference TRBV18 and TRBJ2-7, is NAGVMQNPRHLVRRRGQEARLRCSPMKGHSHVYWYRQLPEEGLKFMVYLQKENIIDESGMPKERFSAEFPKEGPSILRIQQVVRGDSAAYFCASSPPSSSEQYFGPGTRLTVT.

This clonotype was detected ten times or more. V is TRBV9 and J is TRBJ2-5; D tentatively reads TRBD1 or TRBD2 (5 bases each). The V gene's germline CDR1 is SGDLS and CDR2 YYNGEE. The CDR3 totals 13 residues. The V and J ends lost 4 bases and 5 bases respectively, with 12 bases between them. CDR3 nucleotides: TGTGCCAGCAGCTCCGGGGCTGTGGAGACCCAGTACTTC. Translated, it gives CASSSGAVETQYF. Filled out from reference TRBV9 and TRBJ2-5, the complete variable domain reads DSGVTQTPKHLITATGQRVTLRCSPRSGDLSVYWYQQSLDQGLQFLIQYYNGEERAKGNILERFSAQQFPDLHSELNLSSLELGDSALYFCASSSGAVETQYFGPGTRLLVL.

The chain employs TRBV29-1 and TRBJ1-1, with D uncertain. Deletions cut 5 bases from V and 3 bases from J, with 10 bases between. This CDR3 comprises 12 residues. Germline V gives CDR1 SQVTM, CDR2 ANQGSEA. CDR3: CSVSLRYTEAFF. The CDR3 nucleotides are TGCAGCGTTTCTCTCCGGTACACTGAAGCTTTCTTT.

The chain carries TRBV20-1 and TRBJ1-5; the D gene is possibly TRBD1 (5 bases). The V end lost 3 bases, the J end lost 4 bases, and 13 bases lay between the germline ends. Germline CDR1 and CDR2: DFQATT and SNEGSKA (reference sequence). The length of the CDR3 is 14 residues. The CDR3 sequence: CSASPQGGNQPQHF. CDR3 nucleotide sequence: TGCAGTGCTAGTCCCCAGGGAGGGAATCAGCCCCAGCATTTT.

The V call is TRBV10-3, the J call TRBJ2-6; tentative D call: TRBD1 (5 bases). The V end lost 8 bases, the J end lost 4 bases, and 12 bases lay between the germline ends. There are 14 residues in the CDR3. The V gene's germline CDR1 is ENHRY and CDR2 SYGVKD. This CDR3 is CAIRQGLGANVLTF. In DNA, the CDR3 is TGTGCCATCCGGCAGGGTCTGGGGGCCAACGTCCTGACTTTC.

The chain carries TRBV20-1 and TRBJ2-1; 9 nucleotides agree with TRBD2. Per germline, CDR1 DFQATT and CDR2 SNEGSKA (reference sequence). This CDR3 has 16 amino acids. The J segment lost 7 bases and the V segment lost 0 bases, leaving 10 bases of the junction unmatched. The CDR3 reads CSARDRGLAGWNEQFF. The CDR3, as DNA: TGCAGTGCTAGAGATCGTGGGCTAGCGGGATGGAATGAGCAGTTCTTC.

This sequence joins TRBV6-2 or TRBV6-3 and TRBJ1-4; D ambiguous. V was cut by 6 bases and J by 5 bases, with 10 bases left in between. Germline lookup yields CDR1 MNHEY and CDR2 SVGEGT. This CDR3 region has 13 residues. CDR3 nucleotides: TGTGCCAGCAGCCCGGAGCCGAATGAAAAACTGTTTTTT. This codes for CASSPEPNEKLFF.

This clonotype appeared a few times. The chain is built from TRBV29-1 and TRBJ2-7, with 11 bases fitting TRBD1. The junction had 6 bases not matched to a gene; V was cut back by 4 bases and J by 4 bases. This CDR3 has 14 residues. The germline V gene has CDR1 SQVTM and CDR2 ANQGSEA. As DNA, the CDR3 is TGCAGCGTTGGCCTGGACAGGGGGCCTTACGAGCAGTACTTC. Translating it yields CSVGLDRGPYEQYF.

Comments on this clonotype: Possible read error: a much larger clone is one base away. The genes are TRBV9 and TRBJ1-2; possibly TRBD1 for D (5 bases). Trimming removed 0 bases from V and 8 bases from J, with 14 bases in between. CDR1 is SGDLS and CDR2 is YYNGEE in the germline V gene. The CDR3 is 14 amino acids. The CDR3 here is CASSVVTGGGGYTF. CDR3 bases: TGTGCCAGCAGCGTAGTAACGGGGGGTGGCGGCTACACCTTC. The variable domain in full, with the rest retrieved from reference TRBV9 and TRBJ1-2, is DSGVTQTPKHLITATGQRVTLRCSPRSGDLSVYWYQQSLDQGLQFLIQYYNGEERAKGNILERFSAQQFPDLHSELNLSSLELGDSALYFCASSVVTGGGGYTFGSGTRLTVV.